This TCR beta chain was identified during a study of T cell clonality in common variable immunodeficiency. This clone has at least ten counts. From the germline J gene comes the end of the CDR3, since the read stops 3 residues before it. Assay: immunoSEQ multiplex PCR; the TCRdb copy retains only in-frame clones and omits some. There are tens of thousands of clones in the sample, none observed a single time. Germline V gives CDR1 DFQATT, CDR2 SNEGSKA (reference sequence). The CDR3 has 13 residues. Between the trimmed V and J ends, which lost 2 bases and 7 bases, there was a span of 12 bases. Sequencing was carried out using peripheral blood mononuclear cells. This sequence joins TRBV20-1 and TRBJ1-3; a possible D gene is TRBD1 (5 bases). This TCR derives from a person aged 18 to 75 in good health. The CDR3 region is CSARRVEGNTIYF. The sequenced part of the CDR3 DNA is TGCAGTGCTAGACGGGTCGAGGGGAACACC.